This T cell receptor (beta chain) was captured in a study of PD-1 blockade in mismatch repair-deficient tumors. For the study at large: Patients had more than ten mismatch repair-deficient cancer types, all previously treated and progressing.

All patients were mismatch repair deficient, assessed by either PCR or immunohistochemistry. The TCR-sequenced patients were a few responders to pembrolizumab. A note on this clone: The target antigen is unknown.

Sequenced by immunoSEQ multiplex PCR; TCRdb stores in-frame clones only, minus some. Of around 37,000 clones in the sample, approximately 80% are singletons; the top ten hold 0.9% to 1.2%. Study-level results: Tumor-resident clones, often undetectable pretreatment in blood, expanded then contracted after pembrolizumab.

The specimen was PBMCs, collected 38 weeks after starting pembrolizumab. The source is an adult with mismatch repair-deficient cancer.

CDR3 sequence (DNA): TGTGCCAGCAAGGGAGGGCAGAACACCGGGGAGCTGTTTTTT. Its translation: CASKGGQNTGELFF. The chain uses TRBV2 and TRBJ2-2, with TRBD2 identical over 7 bases. The CDR3 is made up of 14 amino acids. Trimming took 7 bases from V and 1 from J; bases not matched to a gene: 3. From germline, CDR1 is SNHLY and CDR2 FYNNEI.